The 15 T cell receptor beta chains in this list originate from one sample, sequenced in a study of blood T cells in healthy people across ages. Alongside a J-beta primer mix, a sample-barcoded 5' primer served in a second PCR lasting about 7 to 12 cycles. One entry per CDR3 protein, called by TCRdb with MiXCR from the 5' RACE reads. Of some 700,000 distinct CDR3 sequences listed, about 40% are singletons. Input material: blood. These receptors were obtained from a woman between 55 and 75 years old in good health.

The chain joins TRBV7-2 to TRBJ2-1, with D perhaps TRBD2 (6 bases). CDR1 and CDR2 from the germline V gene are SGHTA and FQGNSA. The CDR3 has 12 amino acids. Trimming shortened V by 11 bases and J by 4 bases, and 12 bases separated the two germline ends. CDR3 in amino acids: CACQAGYNEQFF. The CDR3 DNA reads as TGTGCCTGCCAAGCGGGTTACAATGAGCAGTTCTTC.

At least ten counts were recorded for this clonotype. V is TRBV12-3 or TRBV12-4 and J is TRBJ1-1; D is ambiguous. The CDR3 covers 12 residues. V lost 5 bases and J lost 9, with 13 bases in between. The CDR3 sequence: CASSQGLPQAFF. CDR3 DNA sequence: TGTGCCAGCAGTCAAGGACTCCCTCAAGCTTTCTTT.

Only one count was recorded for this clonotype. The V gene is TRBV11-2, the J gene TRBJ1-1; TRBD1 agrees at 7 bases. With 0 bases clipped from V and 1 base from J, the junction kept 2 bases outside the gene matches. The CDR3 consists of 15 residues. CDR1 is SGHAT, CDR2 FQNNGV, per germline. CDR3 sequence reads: CASSLETGENTEAFF. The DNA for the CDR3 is TGTGCCAGCAGCTTAGAAACAGGGGAGAACACTGAAGCTTTCTTT.

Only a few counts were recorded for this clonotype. In nucleotides, the CDR3 is TGTGCCAGCAGCACCTCAAGCGGTACTAACTATGGCTACACCTTC. This gives the protein CASSTSSGTNYGYTF. V usage is TRBV7-3 and J usage is TRBJ1-2; D ambiguous. CDR3 length: 15 residues. Per germline, CDR1 SGHTA and CDR2 FQGTGA. V gave up 5 bases and J gave up 0 bases, with 13 bases separating them.

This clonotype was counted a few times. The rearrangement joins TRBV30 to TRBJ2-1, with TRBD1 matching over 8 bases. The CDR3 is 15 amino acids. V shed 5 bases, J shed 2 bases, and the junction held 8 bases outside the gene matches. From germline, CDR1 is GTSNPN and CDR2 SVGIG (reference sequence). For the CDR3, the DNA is TGTGCCTGGTGGACGACAGGGGTCACCTACAATGAGCAGTTCTTC. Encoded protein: CAWWTTGVTYNEQFF.

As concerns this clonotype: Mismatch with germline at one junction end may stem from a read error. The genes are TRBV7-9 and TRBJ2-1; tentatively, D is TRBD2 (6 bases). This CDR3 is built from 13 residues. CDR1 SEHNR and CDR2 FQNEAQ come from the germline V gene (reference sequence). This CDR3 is CASSSRGLLEQVF. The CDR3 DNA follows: TGTGCCAGCAGCTCGCGGGGTCTGCTTGAGCAGGTCTTC. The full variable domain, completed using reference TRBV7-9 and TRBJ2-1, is DTGVSQNPRHKITKRGQNVTFRCDPISEHNRLYWYRQTLGQGPEFLTYFQNEAQLEKSRLLSDRFSAERPKGSFSTLEIQRTEQGDSAMYLCASSSRGLLEQVFGPGTRLTVL.

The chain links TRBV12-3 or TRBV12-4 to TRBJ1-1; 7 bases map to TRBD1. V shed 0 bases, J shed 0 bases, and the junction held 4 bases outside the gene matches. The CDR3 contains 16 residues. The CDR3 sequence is CASSLASQGLNTEAFF. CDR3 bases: TGTGCCAGCAGTTTAGCCTCACAGGGGTTGAACACTGAAGCTTTCTTT.

CDR3 sequence: CASSSAVGNGKLFF. CDR3 bases: TGTGCCAGCAGTTCGGCGGTGGGGAACGGAAAACTGTTTTTT. The V and J genes are TRBV6-2 or TRBV6-3 and TRBJ1-4; D gene ambiguous. Trimming pared 4 bases from V and 10 bases from J, leaving 16 bases between. The CDR3 runs to 14 residues. The germline CDR1 and CDR2 sequences are MNHEY and SVGEGT.

In DNA, the CDR3 is TGTGCCAGCTCTACAGGCATTCATAATTCACCCCTCCACTTT. Protein: CASSTGIHNSPLHF. The rearrangement joins TRBV27 to TRBJ1-6; maybe TRBD1 (5 bases). Germline values: CDR1 MNHEY, CDR2 SMNVEV (reference sequence). Trimming removed 8 bases from V and 5 bases from J, with 13 bases in between. This CDR3 has 14 residues.

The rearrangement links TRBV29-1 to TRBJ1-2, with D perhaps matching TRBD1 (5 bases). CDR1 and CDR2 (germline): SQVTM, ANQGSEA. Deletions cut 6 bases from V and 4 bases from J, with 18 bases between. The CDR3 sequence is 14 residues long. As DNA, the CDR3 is TGCAGCGTCGCACAGGACTCAACTAGCTATGGCTACACCTTC. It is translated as CSVAQDSTSYGYTF.

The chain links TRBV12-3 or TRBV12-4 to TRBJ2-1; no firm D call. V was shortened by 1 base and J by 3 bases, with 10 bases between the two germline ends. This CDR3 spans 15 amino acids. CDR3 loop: CASSLEATRYNEQFF. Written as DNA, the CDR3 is TGTGCCAGCAGTTTAGAAGCTACACGCTACAATGAGCAGTTCTTC.

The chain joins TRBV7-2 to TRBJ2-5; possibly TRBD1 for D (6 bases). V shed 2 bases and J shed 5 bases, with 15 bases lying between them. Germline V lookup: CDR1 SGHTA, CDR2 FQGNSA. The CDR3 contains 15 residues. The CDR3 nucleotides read TGTGCCAGCAGCTTAACACAGGGTTTTGGGGAGACCCAGTACTTC. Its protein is CASSLTQGFGETQYF.

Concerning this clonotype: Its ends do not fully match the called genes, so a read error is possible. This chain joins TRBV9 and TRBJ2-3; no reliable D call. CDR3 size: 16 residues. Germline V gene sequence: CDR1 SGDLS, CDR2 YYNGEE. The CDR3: CASGVSAELGTDTQYF. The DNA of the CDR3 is TGTGCCAGCGGCGTTTCCGCCGAGTTGGGCACAGATACGCAGTATTTT.

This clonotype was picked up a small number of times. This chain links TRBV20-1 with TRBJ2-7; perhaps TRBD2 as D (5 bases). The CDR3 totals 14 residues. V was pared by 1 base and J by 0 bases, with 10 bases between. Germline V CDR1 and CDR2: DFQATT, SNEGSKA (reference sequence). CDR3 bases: TGCAGTGCTAGAGTTACTGGGAGCTCCTACGAGCAGTACTTC. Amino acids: CSARVTGSSYEQYF.

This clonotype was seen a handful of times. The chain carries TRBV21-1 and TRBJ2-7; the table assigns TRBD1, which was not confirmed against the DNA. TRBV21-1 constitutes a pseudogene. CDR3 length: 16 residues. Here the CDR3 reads CASSKVGRGDQGEQYF. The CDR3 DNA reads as TGTGCCAGCAGCAAAGTGGGTCGGGGCGATCAGGGCGAGCAGTACTTC.